This TCR beta chain was captured by sequencing in a study of control samples from healthy donors and cancer patients. Using immunoSEQ multiplex PCR, the repertoire was profiled, and TCRdb retains in-frame clones only, with some absent. In the table there are tens of thousands of clones, approximately 79% of which are singletons. The sample consisted of PBMCs. This TCR came from a man in his sixties with head and neck cancer.

The CDR3 DNA reads as TGCAGCGTTTACAGGGAAATGGGCACTGAAGCTTTCTTT. It specifies CSVYREMGTEAFF. V is TRBV29-1 and J is TRBJ1-1; maybe TRBD1 (6 bases). The CDR3 has 13 amino acids. V was pared by 5 bases and J by 4 bases, with 14 bases between. Germline lookup yields CDR1 SQVTM and CDR2 ANQGSEA. The whole variable domain, filled in from reference TRBV29-1 and TRBJ1-1, reads SAVISQKPSRDICQRGTSLTIQCQVDSQVTMMFWYRQQPGQSLTLIATANQGSEATYESGFVIDKFPISRPNLTFSTLTVSNMSPEDSSIYLCSVYREMGTEAFFGQGTRLTVV.